One and the same sample provided the 32 T cell receptor beta chains below, sequenced in a study of tumor and adjacent non-tumor tissue in lung cancer. The library came from three nested PCR rounds adapted from ARM-PCR protocols. TCRdb reanalysed the multiplex PCR reads using MiXCR and keeps one entry per CDR3 protein. The data show roughly 70,000 distinct CDR3 sequences, under 70% seen once. The template was RNA from unsorted bulk tissue. Distant lung tissue was collected more than 3 cm away from the tumor edge. The sequenced sample consisted of distant non-tumor lung tissue. These receptors came from a woman aged 45-60 years with non-small cell lung cancer.

About this clonotype itself: One base away lies a much larger clone, so this may be a sequencing read error. J is TRBJ2-2 and V is TRBV24-1; the D gene is possibly TRBD2 (6 bases). In germline, CDR1 is KGHDR, CDR2 SFDVKD. This CDR3 region has 12 residues. The CDR3 reads CATSVLTGGLFF. For the CDR3, the DNA is TGTGCCACCAGTGTCCTCACCGGGGGGCTGTTTTTT.

The V gene is TRBV5-1, the J gene TRBJ2-7; 13 bases fit TRBD2. There are 15 residues in the CDR3. V lost 4 bases and J lost 5; bases outside the gene matches: 6. From germline, CDR1 is SGHRS and CDR2 YFSETQ. This CDR3 is CASSRTSGSQNEQYF. The CDR3 DNA sequence: TGCGCCAGCAGCAGGACTAGCGGGAGCCAAAACGAGCAGTACTTC.

The J gene is TRBJ2-7, the V gene TRBV11-2; 8 positions agree with TRBD1. Germline V gene sequence: CDR1 SGHAT, CDR2 FQNNGV. The length of the CDR3 is 15 residues. CDR3 DNA sequence: TGTGCATGTAGCTCGGGGACAGGCCGGACCTACGAGCAGTACTTC. Protein: CACSSGTGRTYEQYF.

In this sample, this clonotype turned up many times. This chain joins TRBV28 and TRBJ1-1; TRBD1 agrees at 8 bases. Germline CDR1 MDHEN, CDR2 SYDVKM. V shed 3 bases, J shed 2 bases, and the junction held 2 bases outside the gene matches. The CDR3 extends over 14 amino acids. Here the CDR3 DNA reads TGTGCCAGCAGTTTGACAGGGGCAAACACTGAAGCTTTCTTT. Translating gives CASSLTGANTEAFF.

There are a few counts of this clonotype. A read error is possible here, since a much larger clone lies one base away. This rearrangement joins TRBV10-3 to TRBJ2-7, with D perhaps TRBD1 (6 bases). Germline V gene data show CDR1 as ENHRY and CDR2 as SYGVKD. The CDR3 totals 15 residues. Trimming removed 2 bases at V and 3 bases at J, with 14 bases between. The CDR3 here is CAISEPGHMIYEQYF. In DNA, the CDR3 is TGTGCCATCAGTGAGCCGGGACATATGATCTACGAGCAGTACTTC.

As concerns this clonotype: This may be a read error: a much more frequent sequence differs by one nucleotide. The chain joins TRBV5-5 to TRBJ2-7; D gene ambiguous. Germline V gene sequence: CDR1 SGHKS, CDR2 YYEKEE (reference sequence). There are 16 residues in the CDR3. CDR3 region: CASSPAPGRNIYKQYF. DNA of the CDR3: TGTGCCAGCAGCCCCGCCCCAGGACGTAACATCTACAAGCAGTACTTC. The full variable domain, rest sourced from reference TRBV5-5 and TRBJ2-7, is DAGVTQSPTHLIKTRGQQVTLRCSPISGHKSVSWYQQVLGQGPQFIFQYYEKEERGRGNFPDRFSARQFPNYSSELNVNALLLGDSALYLCASSPAPGRNIYKQYFGPGTRLTVT.

Points on this clonotype: A much larger clone differs by one base, so this may be a read error. This chain uses TRBV6-1 with TRBJ2-1; D gene unclear. The V end lost 4 bases, the J end lost 5 bases, and 15 bases lay between the germline ends. In germline, CDR1 is MNHNS, CDR2 SASEGT. The CDR3 consists of 15 residues. DNA for the CDR3: TGTGCCAGCAGTGCCAGAATAGTTTGGAACAATGAGCAGTTCTTC. This sequence encodes CASSARIVWNNEQFF.

Of note for this clonotype: One end of the junction varies from germline; a read error may be responsible. V gene TRBV4-2 combines with J gene TRBJ1-5; perhaps TRBD1 as D (6 bases). CDR1 and CDR2 (germline): LGHNA, YNFKEQ. There are 15 residues in the CDR3. CDR3 sequence: CTSSHLGQGNQPQHF. CDR3 in DNA: TGTACCAGCAGCCACCTGGGCCAGGGGAATCAGCCCCAGCACTTT.

Details on this clonotype: A much larger clone differs by one base, so this may be a read error. The CDR3 does not end in the conserved phenylalanine or tryptophan, so this is likely a read error. This chain uses TRBV12-3 or TRBV12-4 with TRBJ2-7; D remains unclear. Trimming shortened V by 7 bases and J by 2 bases, and 12 bases separated the two germline ends. The CDR3 is made up of 13 amino acids. CDR3 sequence: CASNNGSAYEQYL. Written as DNA, the CDR3 is TGTGCCAGCAATAACGGATCAGCCTACGAGCAGTACTTA.

Regarding this clonotype: This may come from a read error, since a much larger clone is one base off. This chain connects TRBV6-2 or TRBV6-3 to TRBJ2-7; 7 bases fit TRBD1. V shed 4 bases and J 3 bases; nucleotides not matched to a gene: 12. The CDR3 covers 16 residues. Germline V CDR1 and CDR2: MNHEY, SVGEGT. The CDR3 sequence is CASSSRARDRYYEQYF. CDR3 DNA: TGTGCCAGCAGTTCCCGAGCCCGGGACAGATACTACGAGCAGTACTTC.

V and J are TRBV28 and TRBJ2-1; 8 bases match TRBD2. This CDR3 has 13 residues. Germline V CDR1 and CDR2: MDHEN, SYDVKM. V was pared by 8 bases and J by 7 bases, with 7 bases of the junction left unmatched. Written as DNA, the CDR3 is TGTGCCAGCTTTAATAGCGGGGAGAATGAGCAGTTCTTC. It translates to CASFNSGENEQFF.

As to this clonotype: A much larger clone is a single base away; this may be a read error. The conserved phenylalanine or tryptophan is not found at the CDR3 terminus, so this likely reflects a read error. The J gene is TRBJ1-5, the V gene TRBV12-3 or TRBV12-4; 12 bases align to TRBD1. The CDR3 spans 14 residues. The CDR3 sequence: CASRGTGGNQPQHS. The DNA of the CDR3 is TGTGCCAGCAGGGGGACAGGGGGCAACCAGCCCCAGCATTCT.

Regarding this clonotype: The junction differs from germline at one of its ends, possibly a read error. This sequence joins TRBV20-1 and TRBJ2-7, with TRBD2 matching 14 bases. CDR1 DFQATT and CDR2 SNEGSKA come from the germline V gene (reference sequence). This CDR3 comprises 16 residues. As DNA, the CDR3 is TGTAGTGCAAATCTAGGGGGGACTAGCGGGAGTTACGAGCAGTATTTC. The encoded protein is CSANLGGTSGSYEQYF.

This chain links TRBV20-1 with TRBJ2-7, with D perhaps being TRBD1 or TRBD2 (5 bases each). CDR1 is DFQATT, CDR2 SNEGSKA, per germline (reference sequence). This CDR3 comprises 15 residues. Deletions cut 3 bases from V and 7 bases from J, with 22 bases between. The chain's CDR3 is CSARDTRGKEGEQYF. The CDR3 coding sequence is TGCAGTGCTAGGGACACACGGGGAAAGGAAGGGGAGCAGTACTTC.

This clonotype turned up a few times. A read error may be the cause here, since a much bigger clone is one base away. The chain has TRBV7-8 and TRBJ2-1; D is perhaps TRBD2 (6 bases). The CDR3 has 16 amino acids. Germline lookup yields CDR1 SGHVS and CDR2 FQNEAQ. CDR3 sequence (DNA): TGTGCCAGCAACTTAGCGGCTAGCATGGTAGTACATGAGCAGTTCTTC. This encodes CASNLAASMVVHEQFF.

Worth noting for this clonotype: The junction differs from germline at one of its ends, possibly a read error. This sequence joins TRBV18 and TRBJ2-7; 13 positions match TRBD2. Germline lookup yields CDR1 KGHSH and CDR2 LQKENI. The CDR3 totals 15 residues. The CDR3 region is CASPPELAGGKEHYF. For the CDR3, the DNA is TGTGCCAGCCCACCGGAACTAGCGGGAGGGAAAGAGCATTACTTC.

The chain recombines TRBV7-8 with TRBJ2-1; D might be TRBD2 (5 bases). CDR1 is SGHVS and CDR2 is FQNEAQ in the germline V gene. The CDR3 runs to 15 residues. V was pared by 10 bases and J by 6 bases, with 22 bases between. The DNA for the CDR3 is TGTGCCATCAACTTTATGACCCCAGAGGGCAATGAGCAGTTCTTC. It encodes CAINFMTPEGNEQFF. Together with reference TRBV7-8 and TRBJ2-1, the CDR3 gives the full variable domain: GAGVSQSPRYKVAKRGQDVALRCDPISGHVSLFWYQQALGQGPEFLTYFQNEAQLDKSGLPSDRFFAERPEGSVSTLKIQRTQQEDSAVYLCAINFMTPEGNEQFFGPGTRLTVL.

As regards this clonotype: This may be a read error: a much more frequent sequence differs by one nucleotide. The CDR3, as DNA: TGTGCCAGCACTTATATAGACATGGGGAATCAGCCCCAGCATTTT. This sequence encodes CASTYIDMGNQPQHF. The rearrangement uses TRBV6-1 and TRBJ1-5; D is undetermined. V gave up 7 bases and J gave up 4 bases, with 17 bases separating them. CDR1 is MNHNS, CDR2 SASEGT, per germline. CDR3 length: 15 residues.

Note on this clonotype: The junction departs from the called germline gene at one end, perhaps through a read error. This rearrangement joins TRBV20-1 to TRBJ2-1; 8 bases agree with TRBD2. Germline assignment: CDR1 DFQATT and CDR2 SNEGSKA (reference sequence). There are 14 residues in the CDR3. For the CDR3, the DNA is TGCAGTGCTAGCGGGAGGGCCTCCTACAATGGGGAGCTCTTC. Its protein is CSASGRASYNGELF.

With respect to this clonotype: Possible read error: a much larger clone is one base away. The chain carries TRBV24-1 and TRBJ2-1; a possible D gene is TRBD1 (5 bases). The CDR3 totals 14 residues. Per germline, CDR1 KGHDR and CDR2 SFDVKD. The V end was cut by 7 bases, the J end by 3 bases, with 12 bases between. CDR3 bases: TGTGCCACCAGCACCGGGCAGGGCTACAATGAGCAGTTCTTC. It specifies CATSTGQGYNEQFF.

A note on this clonotype: Just one base apart from a much larger clone, this may be a read error. The chain has TRBV4-3 and TRBJ2-3; D is unclear. Germline CDR1 LGHNA, CDR2 YSLEER. CDR3 length: 16 residues. The ends were cut back, 0 bases at V and 1 base at J, with 11 bases in the middle. CDR3 sequence reads: CASSQDKERGTDTQYF. The DNA for the CDR3 is TGCGCCAGCAGCCAAGATAAGGAACGGGGCACAGATACGCAGTATTTT.

The chain joins TRBV20-1 to TRBJ2-7, with D possibly being TRBD1 (5 bases). CDR1 is DFQATT and CDR2 is SNEGSKA in the germline V gene (reference sequence). V was shortened by 7 bases and J by 2 bases, with 24 bases between the two germline ends. The CDR3 totals 16 residues. The CDR3 loop reads CSVSDRAKGVAYEQYF. CDR3 nucleotide sequence: TGCAGTGTTAGTGATCGGGCGAAAGGGGTTGCCTACGAGCAGTACTTC.

Notes on this clonotype: Given a much more abundant clone one base away, this may be a read error. The rearrangement uses TRBV28 and TRBJ2-1; D is perhaps TRBD1 (8 bases). CDR1 and CDR2 (germline): MDHEN, SYDVKM. CDR3 length: 15 residues. The CDR3 reads CASRTGGGSYNEQLF. In DNA form, the CDR3 reads TGTGCCAGCAGAACAGGGGGGGGATCCTACAATGAGCAGCTCTTC.

Comments on this clonotype: Since no conserved phenylalanine or tryptophan closes the CDR3, a read error is the likely cause. The gene calls are TRBV28 and TRBJ1-5; TRBD1 might be the D (5 bases). V was cut by 0 bases and J by 0 bases, with 21 bases left in between. Germline-derived CDR1 and CDR2 are MDHEN and SYDVKM. This CDR3 comprises 20 residues. CDR3 in DNA: TGTGCCAGCAGTTTATGGGCAGGGCTCCCCTGGGGTTATAGCAATCAGCCCCAGCATATT. It specifies CASSLWAGLPWGYSNQPQHI.

The chain joins TRBV11-1 to TRBJ2-1; tentative D call: TRBD2 (6 bases). V dropped 9 bases and J dropped 7 bases, with 19 bases sitting between them. The CDR3 is 14 amino acids. CDR1 and CDR2 (germline): SGHAT, FQDESV (reference sequence). The DNA of the CDR3 is TGTGCCAGAACACTAGCAGGAGTAGGGAATGAGCAGTTCTTC. Its protein product is CARTLAGVGNEQFF.

As for this clonotype: One end of the junction is discordant with germline, which a read error may explain. V is TRBV7-8 and J is TRBJ2-5; weak D call: TRBD1 (6 bases). This CDR3 contains 13 residues. CDR1 and CDR2 (germline): SGHVS, FQNEAQ. This CDR3 is CDSRTGFLEAQYF. The CDR3 nucleotides are TGTGACAGCAGAACAGGGTTTTTGGAGGCCCAGTACTTC.

In regard to this clonotype: This may arise from a read error, as a much more abundant clone is one base away. This chain links TRBV20-1 with TRBJ1-3; D is undetermined. The CDR3 extends over 12 amino acids. The germline CDR1 and CDR2 sequences are DFQATT and SNEGSKA (reference sequence). The CDR3 region has the DNA TGCAATGCTAGAGCTTCTGGAAACACCATATATTTT. This encodes CNARASGNTIYF.

Turning to this clonotype: Lacking the conserved final phenylalanine or tryptophan, this CDR3 likely reflects a read error. The CDR3 loop reads CSATCRGASSYEQYS. The CDR3 DNA is TGCAGTGCTACCTGCCGGGGTGCCTCTTCCTACGAGCAGTACTCC. The chain employs TRBV20-1 and TRBJ2-7; tentatively, D is TRBD2 (5 bases). The CDR3 totals 15 residues. Trimming removed 4 bases at V and 1 base at J, with 17 bases between. Germline V gives CDR1 DFQATT, CDR2 SNEGSKA (reference sequence).

Comment on this clonotype: This may stem from a read error, because a much larger clone lies one nucleotide away. The rearrangement links TRBV12-3 or TRBV12-4 to TRBJ2-1; D is perhaps TRBD2 (6 bases). CDR3 length: 15 amino acids. The V and J ends lost 7 bases and 1 base respectively, with 14 bases between them. The CDR3 DNA follows: TGTGCCAGCAATCCTAGCGATTCGTCCTACAATGAGCAGTTCTTC. It specifies CASNPSDSSYNEQFF.

Points on this clonotype: The junction does not match germline at one end; this may be a read error. The rearrangement uses TRBV11-2 and TRBJ2-7, with 10 bases lining up with TRBD1. Germline CDR1 is SGHAT and CDR2 is FQNNGV. The CDR3 is 14 amino acids. The CDR3 coding sequence is TGTGGCAGCAGCTTAACGGACAGGGGGGGCGAGCAGTACTTC. Translated, it gives CGSSLTDRGGEQYF.

In the case of this clonotype: The final CDR3 position lacks the conserved phenylalanine or tryptophan, pointing to a likely read error. This rearrangement joins TRBV5-5 to TRBJ2-3; D is tentatively TRBD1 or TRBD2 (5 bases each). Germline CDR1 SGHKS, CDR2 YYEKEE (reference sequence). The CDR3 has 18 residues. Trimming shortened V by 4 bases and J by 2 bases, and 23 bases separated the two germline ends. This chain's CDR3 is CASSPRTGANLFTDTQYY. The CDR3 nucleotides are TGTGCCAGCAGCCCTCGGACTGGGGCCAATCTGTTCACAGATACGCAGTATTAT.

Worth noting for this clonotype: A junction boundary mismatches the germline segment, possibly from a read error. This sequence joins TRBV30 and TRBJ2-1; 9 bases align to TRBD2. The CDR3 has 16 amino acids. CDR1 and CDR2 (germline): GTSNPN, SVGIG (reference sequence). CDR3 region: CVWSVKRLAGYNEQFF. Here the CDR3 DNA reads TGTGTCTGGAGTGTAAAGCGTCTAGCGGGGTACAATGAGCAGTTCTTC.